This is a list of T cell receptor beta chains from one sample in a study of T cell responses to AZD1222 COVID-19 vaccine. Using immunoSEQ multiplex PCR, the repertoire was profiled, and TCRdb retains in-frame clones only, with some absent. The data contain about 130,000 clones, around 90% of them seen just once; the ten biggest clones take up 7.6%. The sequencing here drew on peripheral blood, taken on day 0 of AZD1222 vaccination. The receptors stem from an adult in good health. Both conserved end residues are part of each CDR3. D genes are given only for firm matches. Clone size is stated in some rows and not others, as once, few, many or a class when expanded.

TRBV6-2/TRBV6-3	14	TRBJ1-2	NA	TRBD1	CASSDGTGMAGYTF	TGTGCCAGCAGCGATGGGACAGGGATGGCTGGCTACACCTTC
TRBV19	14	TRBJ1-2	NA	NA	CASSIVFRTDGYTF	TGTGCCAGTAGTATAGTATTCCGGACAGATGGCTACACCTTC
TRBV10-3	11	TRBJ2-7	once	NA	CAISQDYEQYF	TGTGCCATCAGTCAGGACTACGAGCAGTACTTC
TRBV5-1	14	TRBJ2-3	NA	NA	CASSLVVVGDTQYF	TGCGCCAGCAGCTTGGTGGTAGTTGGGGATACGCAGTATTTT
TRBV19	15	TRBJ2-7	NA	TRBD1	CASSSRTGTTYEQYF	TGTGCCAGTAGTTCCCGGACAGGAACAACCTACGAGCAGTACTTC
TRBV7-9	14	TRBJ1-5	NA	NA	CASSYDSANQPQHF	TGTGCCAGCAGCTACGACAGCGCCAATCAGCCCCAGCATTTT
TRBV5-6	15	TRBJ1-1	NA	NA	CASSAFQLMNTEAFF	TGTGCCAGCAGCGCATTTCAACTGATGAACACTGAAGCTTTCTTT
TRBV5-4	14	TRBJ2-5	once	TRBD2	CASSLGGGQETQYF	TGTGCCAGCAGCTTGGGCGGGGGGCAAGAGACCCAGTACTTC
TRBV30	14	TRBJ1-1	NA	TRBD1	CAWNRDRGSKGAFF	TGTGCCTGGAACCGGGACAGGGGGTCTAAGGGCGCTTTCTTT
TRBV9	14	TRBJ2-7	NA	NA	CASSVEDRGRVQYF	TGTGCCAGCAGCGTAGAGGACCGAGGACGTGTGCAGTACTTC
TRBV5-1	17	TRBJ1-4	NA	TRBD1	CASSLVDRAATNEKLFF	TGCGCCAGCAGCTTGGTCGACAGGGCGGCAACTAATGAAAAACTGTTTTTT
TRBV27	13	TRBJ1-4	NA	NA	CASRTVNNEKLFF	TGTGCCAGCAGGACAGTTAATAATGAAAAACTGTTTTTT
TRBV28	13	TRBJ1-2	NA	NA	CASSLLGDYGYTF	TGTGCCAGCAGTTTACTCGGTGACTATGGCTACACCTTC
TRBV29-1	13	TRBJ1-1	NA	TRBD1	CSGVTGTNTEAFF	TGCAGCGGTGTGACAGGGACCAACACTGAAGCTTTCTTT
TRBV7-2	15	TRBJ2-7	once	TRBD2	CASSPPGAGGVEQYF	TGTGCCAGCAGCCCCCCGGGGGCGGGAGGAGTTGAGCAGTACTTC
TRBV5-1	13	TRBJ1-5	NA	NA	CASSLGQYQPQHF	TGCGCCAGCAGCCTCGGTCAGTATCAGCCCCAGCATTTT
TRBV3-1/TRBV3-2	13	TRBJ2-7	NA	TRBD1	CASSIATGYEQYF	TGTGCCAGCAGCATCGCGACAGGGTACGAGCAGTACTTC
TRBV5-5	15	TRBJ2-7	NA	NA	CASSLAMTGTYEQYF	TGTGCCAGCAGCTTGGCGATGACAGGAACCTACGAGCAGTACTTC
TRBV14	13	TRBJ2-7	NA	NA	CASSQWTLLEQYF	TGTGCCAGCAGCCAATGGACCCTCCTTGAGCAGTACTTC
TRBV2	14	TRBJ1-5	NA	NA	CASSDRDSNQPQHF	TGTGCCAGCAGTGACAGGGATAGCAATCAGCCCCAGCATTTT
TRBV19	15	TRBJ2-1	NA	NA	CASGTSGGGPNEQFF	TGTGCCAGTGGGACTTCCGGTGGGGGGCCGAATGAGCAGTTCTTC
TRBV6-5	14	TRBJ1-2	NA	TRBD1	CASKRTGTSYGYTF	TGTGCCAGCAAAAGGACAGGGACCTCCTATGGCTACACCTTC
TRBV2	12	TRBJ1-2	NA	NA	CASSESVDGYTF	TGTGCCAGCAGTGAATCTGTGGATGGCTACACCTTC